A selection of T cell receptor beta chains follows, all from one sample in a study of CD4 T cells in relation to SARS-CoV-2 and coronaviruses. TCRdb keeps only in-frame clones here, not all; method: immunoSEQ multiplex PCR. The table includes just under 30,000 clones, more than 70% detected once. Which antigens these TCRs recognize remains unknown. The sequenced material came from CD4+ T cells from PBMCs, cultured in vitro. The receptors stem from a human donor in good health. Each CDR3 is given with its conserved first and last residue. D genes are given only for firm matches. Where a row states a size, it is once, few, many or the class of an expanded clone; other rows omit it.

D	V	J	size	DNA	CDR3
TRBD2	TRBV6-5	TRBJ2-1	NA	TGTGCCAGCAGGGGACTAGCGGAGTTCAATGAGCAGTTCTTC	CASRGLAEFNEQFF
TRBD1	TRBV2	TRBJ1-5	NA	TGTGCCAGCAGCGAGGACAGGGCGAGCAATCAGCCCCAGCATTTT	CASSEDRASNQPQHF
NA	TRBV28	TRBJ2-7	NA	TGTGCCAGCAGTTTTCCCGGGGGAGCCTACGAGCAGTACTTC	CASSFPGGAYEQYF
TRBD1	TRBV4-1	TRBJ1-2	few	TGCGCCAGCAGCCAAGGTGGAGACAGGGGGCACGGCTACACCTTC	CASSQGGDRGHGYTF
NA	TRBV5-1	TRBJ1-1	NA	TGCGCCAGCAGCACAGGCCCATCCGGTAGCACTGAAGCTTTCTTT	CASSTGPSGSTEAFF
NA	TRBV7-9	TRBJ1-2	NA	TGTGCCAGCAGCTTCCCCCGAGATAACTATGGCTACACCTTC	CASSFPRDNYGYTF
NA	TRBV4-3	TRBJ2-1	NA	TGCGCCAGCAGCCAAGTGCAGAGAGGTGAGCAGTTCTTC	CASSQVQRGEQFF
NA	TRBV6-2/TRBV6-3	TRBJ2-3	NA	TGTGCCAGCAGTAGGCCGAGGGGGGCCCCCACAGATACGCAGTATTTT	CASSRPRGAPTDTQYF
NA	TRBV7-2	TRBJ2-7	NA	TGTGCCAGCAGCTTCAGTCTCAACTACGAGCAGTACTTC	CASSFSLNYEQYF
TRBD2	TRBV7-2	TRBJ2-1	NA	TGTGCCAGCAGCTTAGACCTAGCGGGGGTCTTC	CASSLDLAGVF
NA	TRBV3-1/TRBV3-2	TRBJ1-2	NA	TGTGCCAGCAGCCCTCAAGCGGGGACCGGTAACTATGGCTACACCTTC	CASSPQAGTGNYGYTF
NA	TRBV3-1/TRBV3-2	TRBJ1-2	NA	TGTGCCAGCAGCCAAGAAGGGGCCCAAGGCTACACCTTC	CASSQEGAQGYTF
NA	TRBV19	TRBJ1-1	few	TGTGCCAGTAGTATCCAGGCAGGGGACACTGAAGCTTTCTTT	CASSIQAGDTEAFF
TRBD1	TRBV18	TRBJ2-5	NA	TGTGCCAGCTCATCATCCGGGACAGAAGATGAGACCCAGTACTTC	CASSSSGTEDETQYF
NA	TRBV28	TRBJ2-7	NA	TGTGCCAGCAGTTTATCAGGTTACGAGCAGTACTTC	CASSLSGYEQYF
NA	TRBV6-2/TRBV6-3	TRBJ1-4	NA	TGTGCCAGCAGTTATTTGGGGGGATGGGATGAAAAACTGTTTTTT	CASSYLGGWDEKLFF
NA	TRBV11-1	TRBJ2-7	NA	TGTGCCAGCAGTTCAACGGCACCATATGAACCTAACGAGCAGTACTTC	CASSSTAPYEPNEQYF
NA	TRBV7-2	TRBJ2-7	few	TGTGCCAGCAGCCCGATTAGGGCCCACTACGAGCAGTACTTC	CASSPIRAHYEQYF
NA	TRBV5-1	TRBJ1-2	few	TGCGCCAGCAGCTTGGCCTCGGGGGACGGCTACACCTTC	CASSLASGDGYTF
NA	TRBV7-2	TRBJ2-1	NA	TGTGCCAGCAGCTTAGTCCCAGGCGGATACAATGAGCAGTTCTTC	CASSLVPGGYNEQFF
NA	TRBV18	TRBJ1-2	once	TGTGCCAGCTCACCACCCACAAGCTATGGCTACACCTTC	CASSPPTSYGYTF
NA	TRBV3-1/TRBV3-2	TRBJ1-2	NA	TGTGCCAGCAGCCAAGTTGGCAGTTATGGCTACACCTTC	CASSQVGSYGYTF
NA	TRBV6-5	TRBJ1-3	NA	TGTGCTGTACTGCACGCAAACACCATATATTTT	CAVLHANTIYF
TRBD1	TRBV6-6	TRBJ1-6	NA	TGTGCCAGCACTACGACAGGGAACTATAATTCACCCCTCCACTTT	CASTTTGNYNSPLHF
TRBD1	TRBV5-1	TRBJ2-2	NA	TGCGCCAGCAGCTCGGACAGGGGGGCCGGGGAGCTGTTTTTT	CASSSDRGAGELFF
NA	TRBV7-3	TRBJ2-2	few	TGTGCCAGCAGCTTAATCGGGGGTGCCGGGGAGCTGTTTTTT	CASSLIGGAGELFF
NA	TRBV5-1	TRBJ1-1	NA	TGCGCCAGCAGAAAGGGGCCGGGACCCAACATGAACACTGAAGCTTTCTTT	CASRKGPGPNMNTEAFF
TRBD2	TRBV5-4	TRBJ2-5	NA	TGTGCCAGCAGCAATCACCTTGCGGGAGTAGAGACCCAGTACTTC	CASSNHLAGVETQYF
NA	TRBV19	TRBJ2-5	NA	TGTGCCAGTAGTATACGTCCTACGATGATCCAAGAGACCCAGTACTTC	CASSIRPTMIQETQYF
TRBD1	TRBV9	TRBJ1-2	NA	TGTGCCAGCAGCGCGACCCTGACAGGGGACGGCTACACCTTC	CASSATLTGDGYTF
TRBD1	TRBV6-2/TRBV6-3	TRBJ2-5	NA	TGTGCCAGCAGTTTCATCGGACAGGGGGAGACCCAGTACTTC	CASSFIGQGETQYF
NA	TRBV11-2	TRBJ2-5	NA	TGTGCCAGCAGCTCCCCGAAGGAAGGGGAGACCCAGTACTTC	CASSSPKEGETQYF
NA	TRBV12-3/TRBV12-4	TRBJ1-6	NA	TGTGCCAGCAGTTTCAACATCGGTTCACCCCTCCACTTT	CASSFNIGSPLHF
TRBD2	TRBV5-8	TRBJ2-3	NA	TGTGCCAGCAGCTTAGTAAGCGGGAGTTTGATAGATACGCAGTATTTT	CASSLVSGSLIDTQYF
TRBD1	TRBV3-1/TRBV3-2	TRBJ2-7	NA	TGTGCCAGCAGCCCCCCCTGGTGGGGACAGGGGTCCTCCTACGAGCAGTACTTC	CASSPPWWGQGSSYEQYF
TRBD2	TRBV12-5	TRBJ2-3	NA	TGTGCTAGTGGTTTGCCATATACCGGGACTAGCGGGATCGGTACGCAGTATTTT	CASGLPYTGTSGIGTQYF
NA	TRBV2	TRBJ2-1	NA	TGTGCCAGCAGTGAAGGGAGCCACGATGAGCAGTTCTTC	CASSEGSHDEQFF
TRBD1	TRBV24-1	TRBJ2-1	once	TGTGCCACCAGTGACTTGGACAGGGCGGGTGAGCAGTTCTTC	CATSDLDRAGEQFF
NA	TRBV10-3	TRBJ2-3	NA	TGTGCCATCAGTGATGGAACGGACAGCACAGATACGCAGTATTTT	CAISDGTDSTDTQYF
TRBD1	TRBV25-1	TRBJ1-2	NA	TGTGCCAGCAGTGACCTCACCACAGGGGACTACACCTTC	CASSDLTTGDYTF
NA	TRBV9	TRBJ2-7	few	TGTGCCAGCAGCGTAGTGGGGGCCTCCTACGAGCAGTACTTC	CASSVVGASYEQYF
TRBD2	TRBV7-9	TRBJ2-3	NA	TGTGCCAGCAGCCCATCCCTTCGGGGGGGGACAGATACGCAGTATTTT	CASSPSLRGGTDTQYF
NA	TRBV6-4	TRBJ2-1	NA	TGTGCCAGCAGTACAGGTCCGGCTAGCAATGAGCAGTTCTTC	CASSTGPASNEQFF
NA	TRBV5-5	TRBJ2-3	once	TGTGCCAGCAGCTTGGTCAGGGGCACAGATACGCAGTATTTT	CASSLVRGTDTQYF
TRBD1	TRBV5-1	TRBJ2-5	NA	TGCGCCAGCAGCTTGGATGCGACAGGGGCGGAGACCCAGTACTTC	CASSLDATGAETQYF
TRBD1	TRBV5-6	TRBJ1-6	NA	TGTGCCAGCAGCACCGGACAGGGAGGTTCACCCCTCCACTTT	CASSTGQGGSPLHF
TRBD2	TRBV5-1	TRBJ2-3	NA	TGCGCCAGCAGCGCCGGGACTACAGGCACAGATACGCAGTATTTT	CASSAGTTGTDTQYF
NA	TRBV4-3	TRBJ1-1	NA	TGCGCCAGCAGCCAAGTTCGGGGGGCGAACACTGAAGCTTTCTTT	CASSQVRGANTEAFF
NA	TRBV7-2	TRBJ1-1	NA	TGTGCCAGCAGCCTTACTGGGGGGACTACTGAAGCTTTCTTT	CASSLTGGTTEAFF
TRBD1	TRBV6-5	TRBJ1-3	NA	TGTGCCAGCAGTCCAGGGGGCTCTGGAAACACCATATATTTT	CASSPGGSGNTIYF
NA	TRBV5-1	TRBJ1-2	NA	TGCGCCAGCAGCCGAAACAGGGATTGGAATGGCTACACCTTC	CASSRNRDWNGYTF
TRBD2	TRBV7-2	TRBJ2-2	NA	TGTGCCAGCAGCTTAAATCTGGCGGGGGGAAAAACCGGGGAGCTGTTTTTT	CASSLNLAGGKTGELFF